Following are 32 T cell receptor beta chains from one sample sequenced in a study of early T cells in non-severe SARS-CoV-2 infection. In TCRdb, the 5' RACE reads were re-called with MiXCR into one record per CDR3 protein. The table lists 100,000 to 120,000 distinct CDR3 sequences, about 12% of them singletons. Sequenced material: whole blood, taken at baseline. All receptors derive from an adult who was a healthcare worker with PCR-confirmed SARS-CoV-2 infection or an uninfected control (not recorded which).

The genes are TRBV18 and TRBJ2-3; D call uncertain. The CDR3 is made up of 12 amino acids. V gave up 10 bases and J gave up 3 bases, with 11 bases separating them. The germline V gene encodes CDR1 KGHSH and CDR2 LQKENI. The CDR3 bases are TGTGCCACCTCCGACGGGACAGATACGCAGTATTTT. As protein: CATSDGTDTQYF.

The chain uses TRBV20-1 and TRBJ1-1; D not certain. From germline, CDR1 is DFQATT and CDR2 SNEGSKA (reference sequence). The V gene lost 3 bases and the J gene lost 1 base, with 9 bases spanning the gap. The CDR3 covers 13 residues. This CDR3 is CSASTLRNTEAFF. CDR3 in DNA: TGCAGTGCTAGTACCCTTCGGAACACTGAAGCTTTCTTT.

There are a few counts of this clonotype. This chain joins TRBV7-8 and TRBJ2-3; the D gene is possibly TRBD2 (5 bases). Deletions cut 10 bases from V and 4 bases from J, with 18 bases between. Germline CDR1 reads SGHVS; CDR2 reads FQNEAQ. This CDR3 spans 14 amino acids. The CDR3 spells CATSERVSADTQYF. The CDR3 DNA is TGTGCCACCTCGGAGAGGGTTAGTGCAGATACGCAGTATTTT.

The rearrangement links TRBV20-1 to TRBJ2-7, with D possibly TRBD1 on 5 matching bases. The CDR3 spans 14 residues. Germline loops: CDR1 DFQATT, CDR2 SNEGSKA (reference sequence). V was pared by 4 bases and J by 3 bases, with 16 bases between. CDR3 nucleotides: TGCAGTGCTACTCAGTACAGGAATTACTACGAGCAGTACTTC. Translating it yields CSATQYRNYYEQYF.

There are many counts of this clonotype. The chain carries TRBV27 and TRBJ1-5; 9 nucleotides line up with TRBD1. This CDR3 comprises 14 residues. Germline CDR1 reads MNHEY; CDR2 reads SMNVEV (reference sequence). V dropped 6 bases and J dropped 5; count of bases not matched to a gene: 5. CDR3 in amino acids: CASRGTGNYQPQHF. The CDR3 DNA reads as TGTGCCAGCAGGGGGACAGGGAATTATCAGCCCCAGCATTTT.

In its sample, this clonotype was seen a few times. This sequence joins TRBV19 and TRBJ2-1, with TRBD1 matching 9 bases. J gave up 3 bases and V 5 bases, and 5 bases lay outside the gene matches. This CDR3 has 15 amino acids. Germline V CDR1 and CDR2: LNHDA, SQIVND (reference sequence). The CDR3 coding sequence is TGTGCCAGTAGTTTTGGGACAGGGAGCTACAATGAGCAGTTCTTC. It encodes CASSFGTGSYNEQFF.

The chain has TRBV20-1 and TRBJ2-5; maybe TRBD2 (6 bases). CDR3 length: 16 residues. Looked up from germline, CDR1 is DFQATT and CDR2 is SNEGSKA (reference sequence). The V gene lost 5 bases and the J gene lost 1 base, with 20 bases spanning the gap. The CDR3 region is CSAGPTTRTTQETQYF. CDR3 nucleotide sequence: TGCAGTGCTGGGCCTACGACTAGAACCACCCAAGAGACCCAGTACTTC.

This clonotype was found a few times. V gene TRBV20-1 combines with J gene TRBJ1-4; 11 nucleotides match TRBD1. V was clipped by 5 bases and J by 7 bases; unmatched bases: 6. Germline lookup yields CDR1 DFQATT and CDR2 SNEGSKA (reference sequence). CDR3 length: 14 residues. The CDR3 loop is CSAFRTGGVEKLFF. CDR3 sequence (DNA): TGCAGTGCTTTTCGGACAGGGGGCGTTGAAAAACTGTTTTTT.

This clonotype has only a few counts. V is TRBV29-1 and J is TRBJ2-6, with D possibly being TRBD1 (6 bases). The length of the CDR3 is 17 residues. Germline CDR1 is SQVTM and CDR2 is ANQGSEA. V was pared by 1 base and J by 4 bases, with 17 bases between. CDR3 bases: TGCAGCGTTGAAGTGGGCAGGGGATTGTTAGGGGCCAACGTCCTGACTTTC. It encodes CSVEVGRGLLGANVLTF.

Ten or more counts support this clonotype. This chain connects TRBV4-1 to TRBJ1-4, with D uncertain. CDR3 size: 19 residues. The V gene lost 1 base and the J gene lost 0 bases, with 18 bases spanning the gap. CDR1 MGHRA and CDR2 YSYEKL come from the germline V gene. This CDR3 is CASSQALGESLSTNEKLFF. In nucleotides, the CDR3 is TGCGCCAGCAGCCAAGCCTTAGGAGAGTCCCTTTCAACTAATGAAAAACTGTTTTTT.

This clonotype was counted many times. The rearrangement links TRBV6-2 or TRBV6-3 to TRBJ1-5, with a possible D match to TRBD1 (6 bases). The CDR3 extends over 15 amino acids. The germline gives CDR1 MNHEY, CDR2 SVGEGT. The germline V and J ends were trimmed by 8 bases and 3 bases, with 17 bases remaining between them. CDR3 in DNA: TGTGCCAGCGAGAGCAGGGGATTGTACAATCAGCCCCAGCATTTT. Protein sequence: CASESRGLYNQPQHF.

This clonotype appeared many times. This chain connects TRBV29-1 to TRBJ2-1, with D perhaps TRBD2 (6 bases). The CDR3 spans 10 residues. Trimming took off 4 bases at V and 10 bases at J, with 8 bases between the two ends. Germline assignment: CDR1 SQVTM and CDR2 ANQGSEA. CDR3 in DNA: TGCAGCGTTGGTGGAGGGGAGCAGTTCTTC. This encodes CSVGGGEQFF.

This clonotype was picked up many times. The rearrangement links TRBV7-6 to TRBJ2-3; TRBD1 matches 7 bases. Per the germline V gene, CDR1 is SGHVS and CDR2 is FNYEAQ. The CDR3 length is 14 residues. The V and J ends lost 5 bases and 0 bases, in that order; junction bases with no gene match: 2. This CDR3 is CASSADRSTDTQYF. Here the CDR3 DNA reads TGTGCCAGCAGCGCGGACAGGAGCACAGATACGCAGTATTTT.

Comment on this clonotype: One end of the junction is discordant with germline, which a read error may explain. This chain connects TRBV7-2 to TRBJ2-5, with TRBD2 identical over 7 bases. CDR1 and CDR2 from the germline V gene are SGHTA and FQGNSA. The CDR3 length is 14 residues. CDR3 protein: CASSVAGQGETQYF. DNA of the CDR3: TGTGCCAGCAGCGTAGCGGGTCAAGGGGAGACCCAGTACTTC. The complete variable domain, with remaining parts taken from reference TRBV7-2 and TRBJ2-5, reads GAGVSQSPSNKVTEKGKDVELRCDPISGHTALYWYRQSLGQGLEFLIYFQGNSAPDKSGLPSDRFSAERTGGSVSTLTIQRTQQEDSAVYLCASSVAGQGETQYFGPGTRLLVL.

The chain has TRBV25-1 and TRBJ2-7; TRBD2 matches at 8 bases. Trimming at V came to 1 base and at J to 6 bases, leaving 8 bases not matched to a gene. This CDR3 has 15 residues. Germline assignment: CDR1 MGHDK and CDR2 SYGVNS. The CDR3 DNA follows: TGTGCCAGCAGTGAATTAGGCGGGAGGCAGAGCGAGCAGTACTTC. Residues: CASSELGGRQSEQYF.

This clonotype turned up a few times. V gene TRBV29-1 combines with J gene TRBJ1-2, with D uncertain. Germline CDR1 reads SQVTM; CDR2 reads ANQGSEA. V was shortened by 5 bases and J by 6 bases, with 16 bases between the two germline ends. CDR3 length equals 13 residues. The CDR3, as DNA: TGCAGCGTTTTGGACCTTCGCGCGGATGGCTACACCTTC. Translating it yields CSVLDLRADGYTF.

This clonotype was found a few times. The rearrangement joins TRBV2 to TRBJ1-5; D remains unclear. The ends were cut back, 3 bases at V and 5 bases at J, with 8 bases in the middle. The CDR3 is made up of 13 amino acids. Germline values: CDR1 SNHLY, CDR2 FYNNEI. CDR3 residues: CASSDQKYQPQHF. Written as DNA, the CDR3 is TGTGCCAGCAGTGATCAGAAGTATCAGCCCCAGCATTTT.

This clonotype was counted only a few times. The chain employs TRBV4-1 and TRBJ2-7; tentative D call: TRBD2 (6 bases). Trimming removed 1 base from V and 2 bases from J, with 9 bases in between. Germline V gives CDR1 MGHRA, CDR2 YSYEKL. CDR3 size: 14 residues. CDR3 sequence reads: CASSQAEGPYEQYF. DNA of the CDR3: TGCGCCAGCAGCCAAGCGGAGGGGCCCTACGAGCAGTACTTC.

The chain has TRBV12-3 or TRBV12-4 and TRBJ2-3; perhaps TRBD1 as D (6 bases). This CDR3 comprises 11 residues. With 6 bases removed from V and 9 bases from J, the gap between germline ends came to 10 bases. The CDR3 nucleotides are TGTGCCAGCAGCTCGAGGGGGACGCAGTATTTT. This sequence encodes CASSSRGTQYF.

This clonotype was seen only a few times. This sequence joins TRBV4-1 and TRBJ2-7, with D perhaps TRBD1 or TRBD2 (5 bases each). The CDR3 consists of 15 residues. V shed 2 bases and J shed 9 bases, with 20 bases lying between them. Germline CDR1 MGHRA, CDR2 YSYEKL. This CDR3 reads CASSQWDGDPKGQYF. In DNA, the CDR3 is TGCGCCAGCAGCCAATGGGACGGGGATCCGAAGGGGCAGTACTTC.

This clonotype was counted many times. The chain employs TRBV7-9 and TRBJ2-1; D is uncertain. V was cut by 5 bases and J by 0 bases, with 11 bases left in between. This CDR3 has 15 residues. Germline-derived CDR1 and CDR2 are SEHNR and FQNEAQ (reference sequence). CDR3 DNA sequence: TGTGCCAGCAGCCCCCAGATTCGCTCCTACAATGAGCAGTTCTTC. Translation: CASSPQIRSYNEQFF.

The chain combines TRBV6-5 with TRBJ2-7; the D call may be TRBD1 or TRBD2 (5 bases each). CDR3 length: 16 residues. Looked up from germline, CDR1 is MNHEY and CDR2 is SVGAGI. Trimming took 0 bases from V and 3 from J, leaving 15 bases between them. CDR3 protein: CASSYSSGPNLYEQYF. The DNA for the CDR3 is TGTGCCAGCAGTTACTCTTCGGGGCCTAACCTCTACGAGCAGTACTTC.

There are a few counts of this clonotype. This rearrangement joins TRBV6-1 to TRBJ2-1; 9 nucleotides align to TRBD1. The CDR3 has 17 residues. The germline V gene encodes CDR1 MNHNS and CDR2 SASEGT. The V gene end was trimmed by 0 bases and the J gene end by 2 bases; junction bases not matched to a gene: 5. The CDR3 coding sequence is TGTGCCAGCAGTGAAGCGCTTTGGACAGGGGCCTACAATGAGCAGTTCTTC. Its translation: CASSEALWTGAYNEQFF.

This clonotype was seen at least ten times. This rearrangement joins TRBV7-8 to TRBJ1-4; TRBD1 might be the D (5 bases). This CDR3 is built from 19 residues. Germline CDR1 is SGHVS and CDR2 is FQNEAQ. Trimming stripped 8 bases from V and 0 bases from J, with 25 bases between. The CDR3 nucleotides read TGTGCCAGCGTCTTAACACAGGTTGTCCCCCGGGCAACTAATGAAAAACTGTTTTTT. Its protein is CASVLTQVVPRATNEKLFF.

The chain has TRBV29-1 and TRBJ1-4; the D is unclear. V was trimmed by 1 base and J by 9 bases, leaving 9 bases between them. The CDR3 contains 12 residues. Germline V CDR1 and CDR2: SQVTM, ANQGSEA. CDR3 bases: TGCAGCGTTGAAGCGCCAAAACAAAAACTGTTTTTT. Protein sequence: CSVEAPKQKLFF.

This clonotype was seen a handful of times. The chain combines TRBV27 with TRBJ2-1; no reliable D call. V was trimmed by 4 bases and J by 1 base, leaving 17 bases between them. This CDR3 region has 17 residues. From germline, CDR1 is MNHEY and CDR2 SMNVEV (reference sequence). The CDR3 spells CASSSRTGSSSYNEQFF. As DNA, the CDR3 is TGTGCCAGCAGTTCGCGAACCGGTTCAAGTTCCTACAATGAGCAGTTCTTC.

This clonotype was seen only a few times. The chain employs TRBV4-1 and TRBJ2-7; D is possibly TRBD2 (7 bases). Germline-derived CDR1 and CDR2 are MGHRA and YSYEKL. V lost 3 bases, J lost 4 bases, and 19 bases lay in between. This CDR3 contains 16 residues. In nucleotides, the CDR3 is TGCGCCAGCAGCCAGAGCCTGCGAGGGGGGGGATACGAGCAGTACTTC. Translated: CASSQSLRGGGYEQYF.

This rearrangement joins TRBV7-9 to TRBJ2-7; 8 bases line up with TRBD1. The CDR3 sequence is 17 residues long. Unmatched junction bases numbered 17, after V lost 5 bases and J lost 5 bases. The germline V gene has CDR1 SEHNR and CDR2 FQNEAQ (reference sequence). The CDR3 is CASSPQQGVPKWNEQYF. For the CDR3, the DNA is TGTGCCAGCAGCCCACAACAGGGGGTACCTAAATGGAACGAGCAGTACTTC.

This clonotype was recorded a few times. The gene calls are TRBV11-1 and TRBJ2-3; D remains unclear. Germline V gene data show CDR1 as SGHAT and CDR2 as FQDESV (reference sequence). The CDR3 is made up of 15 amino acids. V was clipped by 6 bases and J by 0 bases, with 13 bases between them. The CDR3 is CASRLFLDSTDTQYF. The CDR3 DNA reads as TGTGCCAGCAGGTTGTTTTTGGACAGCACAGATACGCAGTATTTT.

This clonotype was observed at least ten times. The chain links TRBV12-3 or TRBV12-4 to TRBJ1-6, with TRBD1 as a possible D gene (6 bases). The CDR3 has 13 amino acids. V was cut by 4 bases and J by 9 bases, with 10 bases left in between. The CDR3, as DNA: TGTGCCAGCAGTTCCCAGGACAGTTCACCCCTCCACTTT. Encoded protein: CASSSQDSSPLHF.

This clonotype has just a few counts. The DNA is omitted, as the CDR3 cannot be located on it reliably, and the CDR3 follows TCRdb's listing. The chain joins TRBV6-5 to TRBJ2-6; TRBD1 is the table's D call, not checked against the DNA. Including both end residues, the CDR3 is 16 amino acids long. Germline loops: CDR1 MNHEY, CDR2 SVGAGI. Here the CDR3 reads CASSRAGPSGANVLTF.

Notes on this clonotype: This clone may be a read error of a much larger clone one base away. The chain has TRBV7-9 and TRBJ1-4, with 7 bases that match TRBD1. Germline CDR1 and CDR2: SEHNR and FQNEAQ (reference sequence). The CDR3 is 16 amino acids. CDR3 nucleotides: TGTGCCAGCAGCTTAGCGCGCGGCAGGGGGGATGAAAAACCGTTTTTT. Its translation: CASSLARGRGDEKPFF.